Shown below are 8 T cell receptor beta chains from a single sample sequenced in a study of blood T cell repertoires in COVID-19. Sequenced by immunoSEQ multiplex PCR; TCRdb stores in-frame clones only, minus some. Here the sample spans about 290,000 clones, 89% being singletons. Material for sequencing was PBMCs or T cells enriched from blood (not recorded which). The origin of the receptors is a woman aged 40 to 55 who had recovered from COVID-19.

This CDR3 is CASSSRDSSYEQYF. CDR3 nucleotide sequence: TGTGCCAGCAGCTCCCGGGACAGCTCCTACGAGCAGTACTTC. V usage is TRBV5-4 and J usage is TRBJ2-7; 7 nucleotides align to TRBD1. V dropped 3 bases and J dropped 0; count of bases not matched to a gene: 3. The CDR3 extends over 14 amino acids. The germline gives CDR1 SGHNT, CDR2 YYREEE (reference sequence).

DNA for the CDR3: TGTGCCTGGAAGGTTGAAACAGCTAATTCACCCCTCCACTTT. Encoded protein: CAWKVETANSPLHF. This rearrangement joins TRBV30 to TRBJ1-6; D unclear. The germline V gene encodes CDR1 GTSNPN and CDR2 SVGIG (reference sequence). The CDR3 loop spans 14 amino acids. The V end lost 4 bases, the J end lost 6 bases, and 13 bases lay between the germline ends.

The rearrangement uses TRBV3-1 (or the pseudogene TRBV3-2) and TRBJ1-2, with a weak D call TRBD1 (6 bases). The CDR3 loop spans 15 amino acids. Germline V gene data show CDR1 as LGHDT and CDR2 as YNNKEL (reference sequence). Trimming pared 4 bases from V and 8 bases from J, leaving 20 bases between. DNA for the CDR3: TGTGCCAGCAGCCGGCAACAGGGATCGGTAGAAGGCTACACCTTC. It encodes CASSRQQGSVEGYTF.

This clone was counted a single time. The chain links TRBV30 to TRBJ1-2, with TRBD1 identical over 7 bases. In germline, CDR1 is GTSNPN, CDR2 SVGIG (reference sequence). Trimming at V came to 3 bases and at J to 4 bases, leaving 11 bases not matched to a gene. The CDR3 runs to 15 residues. CDR3 in amino acids: CAWRGNRGAGYGYTF. DNA for the CDR3: TGTGCCTGGAGGGGTAACAGGGGAGCCGGCTATGGCTACACCTTC.

V is TRBV5-1 and J is TRBJ2-2; unclear D gene. Trimming pared 3 bases from V and 1 base from J, leaving 13 bases between. The CDR3 is made up of 16 amino acids. CDR1 and CDR2 (germline): SGHRS, YFSETQ. As DNA, the CDR3 is TGCGCCAGCAGCTCTTGGAGTGGCGGGAACACCGGGGAGCTGTTTTTT. Translation: CASSSWSGGNTGELFF.

V is TRBV2 and J is TRBJ1-2, with TRBD1 identical over 8 bases. V lost 6 bases, J lost 1 base, and 7 bases stayed unmatched. This CDR3 spans 15 amino acids. In germline, CDR1 is SNHLY, CDR2 FYNNEI. The chain's CDR3 is CASRRQGALNYGYTF. DNA for the CDR3: TGTGCCAGCAGGCGGCAGGGGGCCCTTAACTATGGCTACACCTTC.

V is TRBV9 and J is TRBJ1-2; TRBD1 matches at 7 bases. The CDR3 extends over 12 amino acids. Germline trimming cut 7 bases from V and 4 bases from J; bases unmatched to any gene: 4. The germline CDR1 and CDR2 sequences are SGDLS and YYNGEE. CDR3: CASHRGGYGYTF. The CDR3 nucleotides are TGTGCCAGCCACAGGGGAGGCTATGGCTACACCTTC.

This chain's CDR3 is CASSVRTAYSNQPQHF. The CDR3, as DNA: TGTGCCAGCAGTGTAAGGACAGCCTATAGCAATCAGCCCCAGCATTTT. The chain combines TRBV2 with TRBJ1-5, with D possibly TRBD1 on 6 matching bases. CDR3 length equals 16 residues. The V and J ends lost 4 bases and 0 bases respectively, with 13 bases between them. The germline gives CDR1 SNHLY, CDR2 FYNNEI.